This T cell receptor beta chain was sequenced in a study of vaccination effects on CD4 cells after COVID-19. Study-wide results and limits: Convalescent patients were scarce, and early post-infection timepoints were absent.

Remarks on this clone: Its specificity is not known.

The table came from immunoSEQ multiplex PCR; TCRdb's copy has only in-frame clones and leaves some out. The sample consists of fewer than 75,000 clones, 78% of them appearing once. Culture proceeded for approximately 10 days, and CD4+ T cells were then isolated. Participants were given two doses of BNT162b2 or mRNA-1273 vaccine. The CDR3 has 11 amino acids. Germline V lookup: CDR1 LGHDT, CDR2 YNNKEL (reference sequence). V gave up 5 bases and J gave up 8 bases, with 7 bases separating them. This chain links TRBV3-1 (or the pseudogene TRBV3-2) with TRBJ1-3, with D perhaps TRBD1 (6 bases). The sequence came from a human donor who received a COVID-19 vaccine. The sample was CD4+ T cells from PBMCs cultured without peptide, taken after COVID-19 vaccination. For the CDR3, the DNA is TGTGCCAGCAGCGAGGGGGACACCATATATTTT. Encoded protein: CASSEGDTIYF.